What follows are 25 T cell receptor beta chains derived from one specimen sequenced in a study of blood T cells in healthy people across ages. The second PCR ran roughly 7 to 11 cycles with a sample-barcoded 5' primer and J-beta primers. Each CDR3 protein gets one entry after TCRdb re-called the 5' RACE reads with MiXCR. This repertoire shows roughly 680,000 distinct CDR3 sequences, under 65% found once; its top ten account for about 14%. The sample taken for sequencing was blood. The source is a woman aged 80 or older in good health.

This chain links TRBV28 with TRBJ2-7; TRBD1 matches 7 bases. The CDR3 covers 15 residues. Trimming cost V 5 bases and J 0 bases; bases outside gene matches: 7. From germline, CDR1 is MDHEN and CDR2 SYDVKM. Written as DNA, the CDR3 is TGTGCCAGCAGTAATCCCGGGACAGCCTCCTACGAGCAGTACTTC. Its protein product is CASSNPGTASYEQYF. Using reference TRBV28 and TRBJ2-7 for the parts outside the CDR3, the full variable domain is DVKVTQSSRYLVKRTGEKVFLECVQDMDHENMFWYRQDPGLGLRLIYFSYDVKMKEKGDIPEGYSVSREKKERFSLILESASTNQTSMYLCASSNPGTASYEQYFGPGTRLTVT.

This clonotype was counted many times. V gene TRBV6-2 or TRBV6-3 combines with J gene TRBJ2-7; 12 bases are a match to TRBD2. The V gene end was trimmed by 6 bases and the J gene end by 2 bases; junction bases not matched to a gene: 2. The V gene's germline CDR1 is MNHEY and CDR2 SVGEGT. The CDR3 length is 14 residues. As DNA, the CDR3 is TGTGCCAGCAGCCGACTAGCGGGAGCCTACGAGCAGTACTTC. This translates into CASSRLAGAYEQYF.

The chain has TRBV3-1 and TRBJ1-5, with D uncertain. The CDR3 sequence is 16 residues long. Germline assignment: CDR1 LGHDT and CDR2 YNNKEL (reference sequence). Trimming took off 2 bases at V and 0 bases at J, with 11 bases between the two ends. This chain's CDR3 is CASSQRGGNSNQPQHF. For the CDR3, the DNA is TGTGCCAGCAGCCAAAGAGGCGGGAATAGCAATCAGCCCCAGCATTTT.

The chain carries TRBV6-6 and TRBJ2-1, with a possible D match to TRBD2 (6 bases). The ends were cut back, 6 bases at V and 10 bases at J, with 19 bases in the middle. The germline V gene encodes CDR1 MNHNY and CDR2 SVGAGI (reference sequence). CDR3 length: 14 amino acids. CDR3 loop: CASRTDGEDYEQFF. CDR3 coding DNA: TGTGCCAGCAGGACGGATGGGGAGGACTACGAGCAGTTCTTC.

V is TRBV5-1 and J is TRBJ2-2, with D possibly being TRBD1 (6 bases). V gave up 4 bases and J gave up 7 bases, with 14 bases separating them. This CDR3 is 14 amino acids long. Germline CDR1 and CDR2: SGHRS and YFSETQ. The CDR3 DNA follows: TGCGCCAGCAGCGATACAGGGTCGGACGGGGAGCTGTTTTTT. Protein: CASSDTGSDGELFF. The variable domain in full, with the rest retrieved from reference TRBV5-1 and TRBJ2-2, is KAGVTQTPRYLIKTRGQQVTLSCSPISGHRSVSWYQQTPGQGLQFLFEYFSETQRNKGNFPGRFSGRQFSNSRSEMNVSTLELGDSALYLCASSDTGSDGELFFGEGSRLTVL.

In its sample, this clonotype was seen many times. V is TRBV7-2 and J is TRBJ2-3; 8 nucleotides agree with TRBD2. Germline CDR1 reads SGHTA; CDR2 reads FQGNSA. Trimming cost V 5 bases and J 0 bases; bases outside gene matches: 4. The CDR3 runs 15 residues. The CDR3 here is CASSQLAASTDTQYF. As DNA, the CDR3 is TGTGCCAGCAGCCAACTAGCGGCTAGCACAGATACGCAGTATTTT.

The chain joins TRBV7-2 to TRBJ1-6; tentative D call: TRBD1 (5 bases). Germline V gives CDR1 SGHTA, CDR2 FQGNSA. Trimming took 4 bases from V and 9 from J, leaving 13 bases between them. This CDR3 spans 14 amino acids. The CDR3 loop is CASSWDGISSPLHF. The CDR3 DNA reads TGTGCCAGCAGCTGGGACGGAATAAGTTCACCCCTCCACTTT.

This clonotype was counted at least ten times. The rearrangement uses TRBV6-4 and TRBJ2-3; TRBD2 aligns across 7 bases. Trimming removed 0 bases from V and 1 base from J; junction bases left unmatched: 4. The CDR3 consists of 16 residues. CDR1 MRHNA and CDR2 SNTAGT come from the germline V gene. This CDR3 is CASSDSMGGGTDTQYF. CDR3 coding DNA: TGTGCCAGCAGTGACTCGATGGGGGGGGGCACAGATACGCAGTATTTT.

The chain links TRBV5-1 to TRBJ2-5; TRBD2 matches at 10 bases. The CDR3 length is 14 residues. V was pared by 0 bases and J by 11 bases, with 7 bases of the junction left unmatched. The germline V gene encodes CDR1 SGHRS and CDR2 YFSETQ. The CDR3 here is CASSLGTSGMPQYF. CDR3 nucleotide sequence: TGCGCCAGCAGCTTGGGTACTAGCGGGATGCCGCAGTACTTC.

This clonotype was seen at least ten times. The CDR3 nucleotides read TGTGCCACCACACTCGGGGGTACGCAGTATTTT. Translating gives CATTLGGTQYF. The V and J genes are TRBV27 and TRBJ2-3; TRBD2 might be the D (6 bases). The V end lost 10 bases, the J end lost 8 bases, and 13 bases lay between the germline ends. This CDR3 has 11 residues. Germline CDR1 is MNHEY and CDR2 is SMNVEV (reference sequence).

V is TRBV4-3 and J is TRBJ1-2, with 12 bases aligning to TRBD1. J was trimmed by 8 bases and V by 4 bases; bases with no gene match: 14. Germline CDR1 and CDR2: LGHNA and YSLEER. The CDR3 is 17 amino acids. As DNA, the CDR3 is TGCGCCAGCAGCCCTCACTCGGCGGGACAGGGGGCGCAGGGCTACACCTTC. This gives the protein CASSPHSAGQGAQGYTF.

V usage is TRBV4-1 and J usage is TRBJ2-7, with 12 bases lining up with TRBD2. CDR1 is MGHRA and CDR2 is YSYEKL in the germline V gene. The CDR3 sequence is 16 residues long. V lost 1 base to trimming and J lost 4 bases; unmatched junction nucleotides: 5. CDR3 bases: TGCGCCAGCAGCCAAGCCGGGCTAGCGGGAGGGTACGAGCAGTACTTC. Its translation: CASSQAGLAGGYEQYF.

The chain uses TRBV27 and TRBJ1-6; TRBD1 agrees at 9 bases. Germline V gives CDR1 MNHEY, CDR2 SMNVEV (reference sequence). J lost 10 bases, V lost 6 bases, and 10 bases had no gene match. This CDR3 is 15 amino acids long. CDR3: CASRITGTGLSPLHF. CDR3 nucleotides: TGTGCCAGCAGAATTACCGGGACAGGGCTCTCACCCCTCCACTTT.

A note on this clonotype: A clone one base away is much larger, so this may be a read error. The V gene is TRBV5-1, the J gene TRBJ2-7, with TRBD1 identical over 9 bases. The CDR3 runs 16 residues. The germline gives CDR1 SGHRS, CDR2 YFSETQ. The V and J ends lost 0 bases and 7 bases, in that order; junction bases with no gene match: 11. In nucleotides, the CDR3 is TGCGCCAGCAGCTTGGTACCCGGGACAGGGTACAATGAGCAGTACTTC. It specifies CASSLVPGTGYNEQYF.

Concerning this clonotype: Compared with germline, one end of the junction differs, possibly owing to a read error. The rearrangement links TRBV10-3 to TRBJ2-1; D may be TRBD1 or TRBD2 (5 bases each). CDR1 and CDR2 (germline): ENHRY, SYGVKD. The CDR3 contains 12 residues. CDR3 protein: CATSGGSNEQFF. The CDR3 DNA sequence: TGTGCCACCAGTGGGGGATCCAATGAGCAGTTCTTC.

This chain uses TRBV20-1 with TRBJ2-5; D possibly matches TRBD1 or TRBD2 (5 bases each). The germline V gene encodes CDR1 DFQATT and CDR2 SNEGSKA (reference sequence). The CDR3 spans 13 residues. V lost 6 bases to trimming and J lost 11 bases, with 22 bases between them. The CDR3 sequence is CSAPPSGAYGQYF. CDR3 DNA: TGCAGTGCACCTCCATCCGGGGCTTACGGGCAGTACTTC.

The chain carries TRBV3-1 and TRBJ1-1, with unresolved D. Germline assignment: CDR1 LGHDT and CDR2 YNNKEL (reference sequence). Between the trimmed V and J ends, which lost 0 bases and 6 bases, there was a span of 14 bases. The CDR3 contains 15 residues. For the CDR3, the DNA is TGTGCCAGCAGCCAAGACCACCGCGGTCGCCCTGAAGCTTTCTTT. This sequence encodes CASSQDHRGRPEAFF.

This clonotype has a single count. This may stem from a read error, because a much larger clone lies one nucleotide away. This rearrangement joins TRBV12-3 or TRBV12-4 to TRBJ2-3, with 7 bases matching TRBD2. CDR3 length: 16 residues. V shed 10 bases and J 4 bases; nucleotides not matched to a gene: 17. The chain's CDR3 is CATKFGGWEMPDTQYF. Written as DNA, the CDR3 is TGTGCCACCAAATTCGGGGGGTGGGAGATGCCAGATACGCAGTATTTT.

The rearrangement joins TRBV20-1 to TRBJ2-7; maybe TRBD1 (5 bases). Trimming stripped 6 bases from V and 3 bases from J, with 21 bases between. The CDR3 spans 15 residues. From germline, CDR1 is DFQATT and CDR2 SNEGSKA (reference sequence). CDR3 region: CSAENSVQGFYEQYF. The CDR3 DNA follows: TGCAGTGCCGAAAATAGTGTCCAGGGATTCTACGAGCAGTACTTC.

V gene TRBV3-1 combines with J gene TRBJ1-2; D unresolved. The germline CDR1 and CDR2 sequences are LGHDT and YNNKEL (reference sequence). The length of the CDR3 is 13 residues. Trimming shortened V by 0 bases and J by 8 bases, and 10 bases separated the two germline ends. The CDR3 DNA reads TGTGCCAGCAGCCAAGAAATCGGCATCGGCTACACCTTC. Protein product: CASSQEIGIGYTF.

This rearrangement joins TRBV10-3 to TRBJ2-3, with TRBD2 matching 8 bases. The CDR3 runs to 16 residues. Trimming cost V 3 bases and J 1 base; bases outside gene matches: 6. CDR1 and CDR2 (germline): ENHRY, SYGVKD. The CDR3 DNA reads TGTGCCATCAGTGACCAAGCGGGAGCACGCACAGATACGCAGTATTTT. Translation gives CAISDQAGARTDTQYF.

Ten or more counts support this clonotype. V is TRBV3-1 and J is TRBJ2-3; 10 bases map to TRBD2. Unmatched junction bases numbered 5, after V lost 4 bases and J lost 1 base. The CDR3 has 16 residues. CDR1 and CDR2 (germline): LGHDT, YNNKEL (reference sequence). CDR3 nucleotides: TGTGCCAGCAGCCCACGGACTAGCGGCCGCACAGATACGCAGTATTTT. Amino acid sequence: CASSPRTSGRTDTQYF.

This chain uses TRBV4-2 with TRBJ1-2; D gene unclear. Germline lookup yields CDR1 LGHNA and CDR2 YNFKEQ. The V end lost 3 bases, the J end lost 0 bases, and 14 bases lay between the germline ends. The length of the CDR3 is 16 residues. In nucleotides, the CDR3 is TGTGCCAGCAGCCACGGACGGGCAGAACCTAACTATGGCTACACCTTC. Translated: CASSHGRAEPNYGYTF.

In this sample, this clonotype turned up many times. It may be a read error: a sequence one base away is much more abundant. The chain joins TRBV6-5 to TRBJ2-1, with a possible D match to TRBD1 (6 bases). The J call may be incorrect, as the DNA end agrees better with TRBJ2-7. This CDR3 is built from 16 residues. Germline-derived CDR1 and CDR2 are MNHEY and SVGAGI. The chain's CDR3 is CASRPGQTQTYNEQYF. In nucleotides, the CDR3 is TGTGCCAGCAGACCCGGACAGACACAGACCTACAATGAGCAGTACTTC.

This chain links TRBV10-3 with TRBJ2-1; D tentatively fits TRBD1 or TRBD2 (5 bases each). The CDR3 runs to 14 residues. In germline, CDR1 is ENHRY, CDR2 SYGVKD. Trimming stripped 0 bases from V and 6 bases from J, with 9 bases between. CDR3 in DNA: TGTGCCATCAGTGAGTCACCAGGGACCAATGAGCAGTTCTTC. It is translated as CAISESPGTNEQFF.